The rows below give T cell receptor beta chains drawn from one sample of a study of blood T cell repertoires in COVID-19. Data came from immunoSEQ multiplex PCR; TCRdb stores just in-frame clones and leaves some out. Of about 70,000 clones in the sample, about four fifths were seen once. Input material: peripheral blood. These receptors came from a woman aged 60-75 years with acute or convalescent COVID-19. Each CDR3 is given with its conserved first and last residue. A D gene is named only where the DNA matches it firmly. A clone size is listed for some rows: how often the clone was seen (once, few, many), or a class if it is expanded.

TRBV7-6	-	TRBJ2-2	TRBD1	TGTGCCAGCAGCTTAGCGGGGCAGGGGGCCGTCGGGGAGCTGTTTTTT	CASSLAGQGAVGELFF
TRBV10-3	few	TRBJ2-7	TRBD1	TGTGCCATCAGAGCCCCGGGACAGGGGGCGAGGTCCTACGAGCAGTACTTC	CAIRAPGQGARSYEQYF
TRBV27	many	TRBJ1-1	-	TGTGCCAGCCCGAGACTGGGGCATGAAGCTTTCTTT	CASPRLGHEAFF
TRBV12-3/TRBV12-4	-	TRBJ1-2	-	TGTGCCAGCAGTCTAGGGGGGGGAGGCGGCTACACCTTC	CASSLGGGGGYTF
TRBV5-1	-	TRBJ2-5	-	TGCGCCAGCAGCACAGGCAGGCGCGATGAGACCCAGTACTTC	CASSTGRRDETQYF
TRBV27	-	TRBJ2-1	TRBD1	TGTGCCAGCAGTAGCCGGACAGGGGGTTTCTACTACAATGAGCAGTTCTTC	CASSSRTGGFYYNEQFF
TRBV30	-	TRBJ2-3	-	TGTGCCTGGAGTGTGGGCAGGGGACCAGATACGCAGTATTTT	CAWSVGRGPDTQYF
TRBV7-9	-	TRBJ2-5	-	TGTGCCAGCAGCTTAAACCAGGGGCAAGAGACCCAGTACTTC	CASSLNQGQETQYF
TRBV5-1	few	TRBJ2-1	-	TGCGCCAGCCGCTCCGGAGGGGCCGCCTACAATGAGCAGTTCTTC	CASRSGGAAYNEQFF
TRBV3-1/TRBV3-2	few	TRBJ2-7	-	TGTGCCAGCAGCCAAGATTCAACGGGACTCTACGAGCAGTACTTC	CASSQDSTGLYEQYF
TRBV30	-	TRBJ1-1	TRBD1	TGTGCCTGGAGTCCGCAAAACAGGGGAAACACTGAAGCTTTCTTT	CAWSPQNRGNTEAFF
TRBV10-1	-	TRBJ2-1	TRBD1	TGCGCCAGCAGTGAGTTGGGACAGGCCAATGAGCAGTTCTTC	CASSELGQANEQFF
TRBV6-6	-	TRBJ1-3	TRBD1	TGTGCCAGCAGTCCTCTCCCAGGGGACAGGGGGCCTGGAAACACCATATATTTT	CASSPLPGDRGPGNTIYF
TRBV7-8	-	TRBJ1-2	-	TGTGCCAGCACTCCGGACATTAACTATGGCTACACCTTC	CASTPDINYGYTF
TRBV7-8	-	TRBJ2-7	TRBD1	TGTGCCAGCAGCTTGCTCGGGACAGGGTCAGCGTCCTACGAGCAGTACTTC	CASSLLGTGSASYEQYF
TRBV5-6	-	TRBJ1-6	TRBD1	TGTGCCAGCAGCTACCGACAGGGGGATAATTCACCCCTCCACTTT	CASSYRQGDNSPLHF
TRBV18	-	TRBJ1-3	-	TGTGCCAGCTCATCCGGACAGACGAGCTCTGGAAACACCATATATTTT	CASSSGQTSSGNTIYF
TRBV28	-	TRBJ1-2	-	TGTGCCAGCAGTTATATGCGGGGCGGAGCAGGCTATGGCTACACCTTC	CASSYMRGGAGYGYTF
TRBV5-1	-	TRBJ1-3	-	TGCGCCACCATGACAAGTCCTGGAAACACCATATATTTT	CATMTSPGNTIYF
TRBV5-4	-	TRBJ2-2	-	TGTGCCAGCAGCTTCTACTACGACACCGGGGAGCTGTTTTTT	CASSFYYDTGELFF
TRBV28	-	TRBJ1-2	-	TGTGCCAGCAGAGCAAATAACTATGGCTACACCTTC	CASRANNYGYTF
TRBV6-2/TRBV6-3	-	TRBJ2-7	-	TGTGCCAGCAGTTATCCGGCCAGGGGCACCTACGAGCAGTACTTC	CASSYPARGTYEQYF
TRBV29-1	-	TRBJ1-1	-	TGCAGCGTTGAGCCCAACATGAACACTGAAGCTTTCTTT	CSVEPNMNTEAFF
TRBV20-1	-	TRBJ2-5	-	TGCAGTGCTAGTCCCCTTACAGGGAAAGAGACCCAGTACTTC	CSASPLTGKETQYF
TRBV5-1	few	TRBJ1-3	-	TGCGCCAGCAGCTTTGGGGCCTTCTCTGGAAACACCATATATTTT	CASSFGAFSGNTIYF
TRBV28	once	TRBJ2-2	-	TGTGCCAGCAGTTTATTTCCGGGGGAGAACACCGGGGAGCTGTTTTTT	CASSLFPGENTGELFF
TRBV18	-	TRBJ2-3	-	TGTGCCAGCTCACCCCAGGGTTCTGCGGATACGCAGTATTTT	CASSPQGSADTQYF
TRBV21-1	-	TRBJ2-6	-	TGTGCCAGCTTCCAGGTGAGCTCTGGGGCCAACGTCCTGACTTTC	CASFQVSSGANVLTF
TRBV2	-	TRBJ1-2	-	TGTGCCAGCAGTGGAACTATCCTCACCTATGGCTACACCTTC	CASSGTILTYGYTF
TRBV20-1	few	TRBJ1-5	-	TGCAGTGCTAGTAGTGGGGCGAGGAGCAATCAGCCCCAGCATTTT	CSASSGARSNQPQHF
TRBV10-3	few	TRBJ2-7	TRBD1	TGTGCCATCAGGGGACAGGGGCTCGGCAAAGTGACCTACGAGCAGTACTTC	CAIRGQGLGKVTYEQYF
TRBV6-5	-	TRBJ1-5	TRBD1	TGTGCCAGCAGGTCTCGGACAGGGGGGGATCAGCCCCAGCATTTT	CASRSRTGGDQPQHF
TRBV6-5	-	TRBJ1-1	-	TGTGCCAGCACCATCTCGCCATTACGGGGTGAAGCTTTCTTT	CASTISPLRGEAFF
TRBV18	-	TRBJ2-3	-	TGTGCCAGCTCACCACGGCAGGGCCTTTCCACAGATACGCAGTATTTT	CASSPRQGLSTDTQYF
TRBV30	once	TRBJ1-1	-	TGTGCCTGGAGTGAGCTCAAGAGCACTGAAGCTTTCTTT	CAWSELKSTEAFF
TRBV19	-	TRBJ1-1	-	TGTGCCAGTAGTATTTACAGGGACACTGAAGCTTTCTTT	CASSIYRDTEAFF
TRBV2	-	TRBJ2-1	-	TGTGCCAGCAGTGCAGAGGTGAGGAATGAGCAGTTCTTC	CASSAEVRNEQFF
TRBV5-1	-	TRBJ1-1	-	TGCGCCAGCAGCGAGGAGTTGGTGAACACTGAAGCTTTCTTT	CASSEELVNTEAFF
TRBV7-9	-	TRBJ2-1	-	TGTGCCAGCAGCTTAGTAGGCGGGGATTCCTACAATGAGCAGTTCTTC	CASSLVGGDSYNEQFF
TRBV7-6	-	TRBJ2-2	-	TGTGCCAGCAGCTTAGCTTTAGCACTAGGCAGTACGAACACCGGGGAGCTGTTTTTT	CASSLALALGSTNTGELFF
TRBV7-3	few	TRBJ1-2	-	TGTGCCAGCAGCTTAATTGGGGGGAAGGATGGCTACACCTTC	CASSLIGGKDGYTF
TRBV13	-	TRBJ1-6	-	TGTGCCAGCAGCTCGGGGGGACGCTCCTATAATTCACCCCTCCACTTT	CASSSGGRSYNSPLHF
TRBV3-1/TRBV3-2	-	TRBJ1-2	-	TGTGCCAGCAGCCTACTAGACAACGTAGGCTACACCTTC	CASSLLDNVGYTF
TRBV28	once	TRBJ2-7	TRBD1	TGTACCAGCAGCAGGGGGCCGGGAGCGTACGAGCAGTACTTC	CTSSRGPGAYEQYF
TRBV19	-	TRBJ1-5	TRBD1	TGTGCCAGTAGTTCAAAGGGGGCGCGAGGTCAGCCCCAGCATTTT	CASSSKGARGQPQHF
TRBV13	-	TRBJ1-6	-	TGTGCCAGCAGAGACAGCCCCAATGATTCACCCCTCCACTTT	CASRDSPNDSPLHF
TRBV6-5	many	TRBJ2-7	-	TGTGCCAGCAGCGCCACAGGTCTCGAGCAGTACTTC	CASSATGLEQYF
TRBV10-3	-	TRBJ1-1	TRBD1	TGTGCCATCGGAGGGGACAGCCAGAACACTGAAGCTTTCTTT	CAIGGDSQNTEAFF